These 5 T cell receptor beta chains share one sample of origin, sequenced in a study of blood T cell repertoires in COVID-19. Generated by immunoSEQ multiplex PCR, the TCRdb table keeps only in-frame clones and is missing some. The table includes more than 200,000 clones, around four fifths detected once. The sequencing input was peripheral blood. These receptors were taken from a woman between 65 and 79 years old with active or convalescent COVID-19.

The rearrangement joins TRBV28 to TRBJ1-1, with D possibly matching TRBD1 (5 bases). CDR1 and CDR2 from the germline V gene are MDHEN and SYDVKM. The length of the CDR3 is 14 residues. V lost 5 bases to trimming and J lost 4 bases, with 14 bases between them. The CDR3 nucleotides are TGTGCCAGCAGTAATATCCAGGGATTCACTGAAGCTTTCTTT. Protein sequence: CASSNIQGFTEAFF.

This rearrangement joins TRBV19 to TRBJ2-2; a weak D match, TRBD1 (5 bases). V shed 3 bases and J shed 3 bases, with 14 bases lying between them. CDR3 length: 16 amino acids. Germline CDR1 and CDR2: LNHDA and SQIVND (reference sequence). CDR3 nucleotide sequence: TGTGCCAGTAGTATGGTCGACAGCCTCCACACCGGGGAGCTGTTTTTT. It is translated as CASSMVDSLHTGELFF.

This clone was recorded a few times. This chain joins TRBV7-9 and TRBJ1-1, with 7 bases identical to TRBD1. The length of the CDR3 is 13 residues. From germline, CDR1 is SEHNR and CDR2 FQNEAQ (reference sequence). V shed 5 bases, J shed 4 bases, and the junction held 4 bases outside the gene matches. CDR3 loop: CASSAQGGTEAFF. The DNA of the CDR3 is TGTGCCAGCAGCGCGCAGGGGGGCACTGAAGCTTTCTTT.

The chain is built from TRBV10-3 and TRBJ1-1; weak D call: TRBD1 (6 bases). Germline CDR1 ENHRY, CDR2 SYGVKD. The CDR3 totals 12 residues. CDR3 bases: TGTGTAACCACCGATAACAGGGAGGAAGCTTTCTTT. Translating gives CVTTDNREEAFF.

The chain employs TRBV10-3 and TRBJ2-2, with D perhaps matching TRBD2 (5 bases). The V end was cut by 0 bases, the J end by 0 bases, with 8 bases between. The CDR3 is 16 residues long. From germline, CDR1 is ENHRY and CDR2 SYGVKD. Here the CDR3 reads CAISESVSANTGELFF. Written as DNA, the CDR3 is TGTGCCATCAGTGAGTCTGTTAGCGCGAACACCGGGGAGCTGTTTTTT.